This T cell receptor beta chain was obtained from a study of T cell repertoires in cytomegalovirus infection. Background on the study: Newly reported HLA-C-restricted and thoroughly characterized HLA-B-restricted CMV epitopes were employed. Public TCR beta signature analysis indicated the presence of both CMV infection and matching HLA type. General study findings and limits: Summed frequency of shared TCR beta families picked out CMV carriers who also had the relevant HLA. HLA-C-restricted CMV-specific TCR beta clonotypes were dominant in the ex vivo response.

TCRdb used MiXCR to reprocess the reads, holding one entry per CDR3 protein. This sample carries fewer than 850,000 distinct CDR3 sequences, roughly 28% of them seen once, and the ten largest clones take over 10%. The CDR3 runs 16 residues. Trimming cost V 8 bases and J 1 base; bases outside gene matches: 12. Looked up from germline, CDR1 is KGHDR and CDR2 is SFDVKD. This clonotype has more than one count but fewer than ten. Antigen specificity is unknown. The chain joins TRBV24-1 to TRBJ1-2; 7 bases align to TRBD1. This sequence originates from a human donor in good health (CMV status not recorded). Some clones in this sample may be carry-over from other donors' samples. The sample consisted of cultured CD8+ T cells from PBMCs, taken from culture after CMV antigen stimulation. CDR3 DNA: TGTGCCACCATCGAGGGAGGGACAGTGGATAACTATGGCTACACCTTC. Its translation: CATIEGGTVDNYGYTF.